Listed below are T cell receptor beta chains from one sample, sequenced in a study of shared clonotypes between healthy human individuals. Here immunoSEQ multiplex PCR was the method, and the copy in TCRdb shows in-frame clones only, minus some. The table has some 980,000 clones, 76% seen once. The specimen sequenced was memory CD4+ T cells sorted from blood. Receptors were obtained from a young man in good health. The CDR3 runs from the conserved cysteine through the conserved F or W. D genes are given only for firm matches. Clone sizes are given selectively: once, few, many, or a class where the clone is expanded.

clone size: .; J gene: TRBJ1-2; V gene: TRBV7-2; D gene: .; CDR3 DNA: TGTGCCAGCAGCTTGGACGGGACGGGCGGCTACACCTTC; CDR3 protein: CASSLDGTGGYTF
clone size: .; J gene: TRBJ1-2; V gene: TRBV6-6; D gene: TRBD1; CDR3 DNA: TGTGCCAGCAGCCGTGGACAGGCCGGGGGCTACACCTTC; CDR3 protein: CASSRGQAGGYTF
clone size: .; J gene: TRBJ2-5; V gene: TRBV7-2; D gene: .; CDR3 DNA: TGTGCCAGCAGCCGGACGCTCAGGGAGACCCAGTACTTC; CDR3 protein: CASSRTLRETQYF
clone size: .; J gene: TRBJ1-1; V gene: TRBV5-4; D gene: .; CDR3 DNA: TGTGCCAGCAGCTCAACGTCGGGGAACACTGAAGCTTTCTTT; CDR3 protein: CASSSTSGNTEAFF
clone size: few; J gene: TRBJ1-1; V gene: TRBV30; D gene: TRBD1; CDR3 DNA: TGTGCCTCACAGCCAGGGGGACAGAACACTGAAGCTTTCTTT; CDR3 protein: CASQPGGQNTEAFF
clone size: .; J gene: TRBJ2-5; V gene: TRBV2; D gene: .; CDR3 DNA: TGTGCCAGCAAAGGACACGCTCTCCAAGAGACCCAGTACTTC; CDR3 protein: CASKGHALQETQYF
clone size: .; J gene: TRBJ1-1; V gene: TRBV5-6; D gene: .; CDR3 DNA: TGTGCCAGCAGCTTAGACAGGAGGAACACTGAAGCTTTCTTT; CDR3 protein: CASSLDRRNTEAFF
clone size: .; J gene: TRBJ2-1; V gene: TRBV6-5; D gene: .; CDR3 DNA: TGTGCCAGCAGTTCAGGGGCCGAGCAGTTCTTC; CDR3 protein: CASSSGAEQFF
clone size: .; J gene: TRBJ2-7; V gene: TRBV7-2; D gene: TRBD2; CDR3 DNA: TGTGCCAGCAGCTTAGCGGCTAGCGGGAGTGCGTACGAGCAGTACTTC; CDR3 protein: CASSLAASGSAYEQYF
clone size: .; J gene: TRBJ1-4; V gene: TRBV7-9; D gene: .; CDR3 DNA: TGTGCCAGCAGCTTAGGTGACAGCTTAAATGAAAAACTGTTTTTT; CDR3 protein: CASSLGDSLNEKLFF
clone size: .; J gene: TRBJ2-2; V gene: TRBV18; D gene: .; CDR3 DNA: TGTGCCAGCTCAAGAATCGGGACAAACACCGGGGAGCTGTTTTTT; CDR3 protein: CASSRIGTNTGELFF
clone size: .; J gene: TRBJ1-5; V gene: TRBV28; D gene: TRBD1; CDR3 DNA: TGTGCCAGCAGCCCTGAAGGACAGGGGAATCAGCCCCAGCATTTT; CDR3 protein: CASSPEGQGNQPQHF
clone size: .; J gene: TRBJ2-1; V gene: TRBV9; D gene: TRBD2; CDR3 DNA: TGTGCCAGCAGCTCCCAAGGAGGGTCTGGGACTAGCGGCCGTAACAATGAGCAGTTCTTC; CDR3 protein: CASSSQGGSGTSGRNNEQFF
clone size: many; J gene: TRBJ2-1; V gene: TRBV4-1; D gene: .; CDR3 DNA: TGCGCCAGCAGCCAAGATTGGACAAGCGGCTCCTACAATGAGCAGTTCTTC; CDR3 protein: CASSQDWTSGSYNEQFF
clone size: .; J gene: TRBJ1-2; V gene: TRBV14; D gene: .; CDR3 DNA: TGTGCCAGCAGCCAGTTCCTTGGTGGTCCCTACACCTTC; CDR3 protein: CASSQFLGGPYTF
clone size: .; J gene: TRBJ1-3; V gene: TRBV19; D gene: .; CDR3 DNA: TGTGCCAGTAGTGTACAGGCAACTGGAAACACCATATATTTT; CDR3 protein: CASSVQATGNTIYF
clone size: .; J gene: TRBJ1-2; V gene: TRBV27; D gene: .; CDR3 DNA: TGTGCCAGCAGTTTATCATTGCCCTTAGCTAACTATGGCTACACCTTC; CDR3 protein: CASSLSLPLANYGYTF
clone size: .; J gene: TRBJ2-7; V gene: TRBV2; D gene: .; CDR3 DNA: TGTGCCAGCGGAAGGGAATCGTACGAGCAGTACTTC; CDR3 protein: CASGRESYEQYF
clone size: .; J gene: TRBJ2-7; V gene: TRBV19; D gene: .; CDR3 DNA: TGTGCCAGTAGTATTGACTCACAGGTTGCTACCGAGCAGTACTTC; CDR3 protein: CASSIDSQVATEQYF
clone size: .; J gene: TRBJ1-2; V gene: TRBV2; D gene: .; CDR3 DNA: TGTGCCAGCAGGACACCCATCCCCGACTATGGCTACACCTTC; CDR3 protein: CASRTPIPDYGYTF
clone size: .; J gene: TRBJ2-7; V gene: TRBV7-2; D gene: TRBD1; CDR3 DNA: TGTGCCAGCAGTTGGACCCCGGGACAGTCTCTCCAGTGG; CDR3 protein: CASSWTPGQSLQW
clone size: .; J gene: TRBJ1-2; V gene: TRBV18; D gene: .; CDR3 DNA: TGTGCCAGCTCACCATCCGGTGGCGGGGGAGGCTACACCTTC; CDR3 protein: CASSPSGGGGGYTF
clone size: .; J gene: TRBJ2-1; V gene: TRBV2; D gene: TRBD2; CDR3 DNA: TGTGCCAGCAGTGCGGGACTAGCGGGCAATGAGCAGTTCTTC; CDR3 protein: CASSAGLAGNEQFF
clone size: .; J gene: TRBJ2-7; V gene: TRBV5-1; D gene: .; CDR3 DNA: TGCGCCAGCAGCTTGGAGGGGGATGGGGCCTCCTACGAGCAGTACTTC; CDR3 protein: CASSLEGDGASYEQYF
clone size: once; J gene: TRBJ1-5; V gene: TRBV18; D gene: .; CDR3 DNA: TGTGCCAGCTCCCTAGGGGTTAATCAGCCCCAGCATTTT; CDR3 protein: CASSLGVNQPQHF
clone size: .; J gene: TRBJ2-3; V gene: TRBV19; D gene: .; CDR3 DNA: TGTGCCAGTAGCTTCGACCATAGCGGGACAGGCCCAGATACGCAGTATTTT; CDR3 protein: CASSFDHSGTGPDTQYF
clone size: .; J gene: TRBJ2-3; V gene: TRBV5-1; D gene: TRBD2; CDR3 DNA: TGCGCCATCAGCCCCCGACTAGCGGGAGAGTCTACGCAGTATTTT; CDR3 protein: CAISPRLAGESTQYF
clone size: .; J gene: TRBJ2-2; V gene: TRBV7-8; D gene: .; CDR3 DNA: TGTGCCAGCAGCTTAGGGGGTAGAGACACCGGGGAGCTGTTTTTT; CDR3 protein: CASSLGGRDTGELFF
clone size: .; J gene: TRBJ1-5; V gene: TRBV4-1; D gene: .; CDR3 DNA: TGCGCCGGGCGACCACTTCGCAATCAGCCCCAGCATTTT; CDR3 protein: CAGRPLRNQPQHF
clone size: .; J gene: TRBJ1-4; V gene: TRBV27; D gene: TRBD1; CDR3 DNA: TGTGCCAGCAGTTTAGTCTCCGGGACAGGGTCGGGAAAACTGTTTTTT; CDR3 protein: CASSLVSGTGSGKLFF
clone size: .; J gene: TRBJ2-7; V gene: TRBV2; D gene: .; CDR3 DNA: TGTGCCAGCACAGGACAGGGTCGGGGGGGAACCTACGAGCAGTACTTC; CDR3 protein: CASTGQGRGGTYEQYF
clone size: .; J gene: TRBJ1-1; V gene: TRBV19; D gene: .; CDR3 DNA: TGTGCCAGTAGACAGGAGACTTTGAACACTGAAGCTTTCTTT; CDR3 protein: CASRQETLNTEAFF
clone size: .; J gene: TRBJ1-3; V gene: TRBV30; D gene: .; CDR3 DNA: TGTGCCTGGAGTGCCGGGAGAAACACCATATATTTT; CDR3 protein: CAWSAGRNTIYF
clone size: .; J gene: TRBJ1-1; V gene: TRBV6-5; D gene: .; CDR3 DNA: TGTGCCAGCAAACGGGGGTGGATGAACACTGAAGCTTTCTTT; CDR3 protein: CASKRGWMNTEAFF
clone size: .; J gene: TRBJ2-2; V gene: TRBV4-2; D gene: .; CDR3 DNA: TGTGCCAGCAGCCAAGGTTTCGGGGGAAACACCGGGGAGCTGTTTTTT; CDR3 protein: CASSQGFGGNTGELFF
clone size: .; J gene: TRBJ2-2; V gene: TRBV5-4; D gene: TRBD1; CDR3 DNA: TGTGCCAGCAGCTTTCCCACAGGGGCTGGGGAGCTGTTTTTT; CDR3 protein: CASSFPTGAGELFF
clone size: .; J gene: TRBJ2-7; V gene: TRBV28; D gene: TRBD1; CDR3 DNA: TGTGCCAGCAGTCCGGGACAGCCCTACGAGCAGTACTTC; CDR3 protein: CASSPGQPYEQYF
clone size: .; J gene: TRBJ2-7; V gene: TRBV6-6; D gene: TRBD1; CDR3 DNA: TGTGCCAGCAGTCCGCCGGGACAGGGGGCAAACGAGCAGTACTTC; CDR3 protein: CASSPPGQGANEQYF
clone size: .; J gene: TRBJ2-3; V gene: TRBV19; D gene: .; CDR3 DNA: TGTGCCAGTAAGAATAGCGGAACGCCCACAGATACGCAGTATTTT; CDR3 protein: CASKNSGTPTDTQYF
clone size: once; J gene: TRBJ1-3; V gene: TRBV7-2; D gene: .; CDR3 DNA: TGTGCCAGCAGCTTGCGGCCCTCTGGAAACACCATATATTTT; CDR3 protein: CASSLRPSGNTIYF
clone size: .; J gene: TRBJ1-4; V gene: TRBV28; D gene: TRBD1; CDR3 DNA: TGTGCCAGCAGTTTCTCGGACAGGGGGAGTGAAAAACTGTTTTTT; CDR3 protein: CASSFSDRGSEKLFF
clone size: .; J gene: TRBJ2-5; V gene: TRBV27; D gene: .; CDR3 DNA: TGTGCCAGCAGTTTAGGCCCCGGAGGGGGGGAGACCCAGTACTTC; CDR3 protein: CASSLGPGGGETQYF
clone size: few; J gene: TRBJ2-7; V gene: TRBV6-1; D gene: TRBD1; CDR3 DNA: TGTGCCAGCAGCTTTAGAAGACAGGGGATCGACGAGCAGTACTTC; CDR3 protein: CASSFRRQGIDEQYF
clone size: once; J gene: TRBJ1-6; V gene: TRBV30; D gene: .; CDR3 DNA: TGTGCCTGGAGTGTACGACGGGGGACCTATAATTCACCCCTCCACTTT; CDR3 protein: CAWSVRRGTYNSPLHF
clone size: .; J gene: TRBJ2-1; V gene: TRBV19; D gene: .; CDR3 DNA: TGTGCCAGTAGTATGGAAAGGGGCAGGGTCAATGAGCAGTTCTTC; CDR3 protein: CASSMERGRVNEQFF
clone size: .; J gene: TRBJ1-1; V gene: TRBV11-2; D gene: .; CDR3 DNA: TGTGCCAGCAGCCTATTTACAGGATCTCCCACTGAAGCTTTCTTT; CDR3 protein: CASSLFTGSPTEAFF
clone size: many; J gene: TRBJ2-7; V gene: TRBV5-1; D gene: TRBD2; CDR3 DNA: TGCGCCAGCAGTCCCGGGACGGGGGGTCTGGAGCAGTACTTC; CDR3 protein: CASSPGTGGLEQYF
clone size: few; J gene: TRBJ1-1; V gene: TRBV6-5; D gene: .; CDR3 DNA: TGTGCCAGCAGTTATTTGGAGAACACTGAAGCTTTCTTT; CDR3 protein: CASSYLENTEAFF
clone size: .; J gene: TRBJ2-7; V gene: TRBV7-2; D gene: .; CDR3 DNA: TGTGCCAGCAGCTTTAAGGCGACCGAGCAGTACTTC; CDR3 protein: CASSFKATEQYF
clone size: .; J gene: TRBJ2-1; V gene: TRBV10-3; D gene: TRBD2; CDR3 DNA: TGTGCCATCAGTCCTAGCGGAAATGAGCAGTTCTTC; CDR3 protein: CAISPSGNEQFF
clone size: .; J gene: TRBJ1-6; V gene: TRBV19; D gene: .; CDR3 DNA: TGTGCCAGTAGCCCAGGGGAGGGGAATTCACCCCTCCACTTT; CDR3 protein: CASSPGEGNSPLHF
clone size: .; J gene: TRBJ2-5; V gene: TRBV11-2; D gene: .; CDR3 DNA: TGTGCCAGCAGCTCACAGGCAGAGACCCAGTACTTC; CDR3 protein: CASSSQAETQYF
clone size: .; J gene: TRBJ2-5; V gene: TRBV9; D gene: .; CDR3 DNA: TGTGCCAGCAGCGTAGCTAACGCCCAAGAGACCCAGTACTTC; CDR3 protein: CASSVANAQETQYF